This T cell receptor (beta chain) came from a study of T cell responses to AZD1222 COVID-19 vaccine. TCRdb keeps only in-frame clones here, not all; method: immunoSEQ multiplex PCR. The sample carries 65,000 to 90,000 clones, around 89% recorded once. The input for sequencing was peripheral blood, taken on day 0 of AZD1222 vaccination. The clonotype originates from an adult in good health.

This chain's CDR3 is CASSLTGTGGTEAFF. CDR3 DNA: TGTGCCAGCAGCTTAACCGGGACAGGGGGGACTGAAGCTTTCTTT. The V gene is TRBV7-3, the J gene TRBJ1-1; 11 bases map to TRBD1. CDR3 length: 15 amino acids. CDR1 SGHTA and CDR2 FQGTGA come from the germline V gene. V lost 0 bases to trimming and J lost 5 bases; unmatched junction nucleotides: 2.